This is a list of T cell receptor beta chains from one sample in a study of graft-versus-host responses after intestinal transplantation. Antigens for these TCRs are unknown. The data were produced by immunoSEQ multiplex PCR, yet TCRdb's version contains in-frame clones alone and is incomplete. The sample yields tens of thousands of clones, under 85% seen once. The sequenced sample was unstimulated CD8+ T cells sorted from spleen or lymph node cells, obtained before intestinal transplant. The origin of the receptors is a human donor who received an intestinal transplant. Both conserved end residues are part of each CDR3. The D gene is left open where the match is weak. The size entry is marked missing in some rows and otherwise reads once, few, many or a size class.

v_call	clone_size	d_call	j_call	cdr3_aa	cdr3_nt
TRBV5-1	.	TRBD2	TRBJ2-7	CASSLEGLAGGYEQYF	TGCGCCAGCAGCTTGGAGGGCCTAGCGGGGGGATACGAGCAGTACTTC
TRBV30	.	TRBD2	TRBJ2-5	CAWSPGLAGRQGETQYF	TGTGCCTGGAGTCCGGGACTAGCGGGACGTCAGGGGGAGACCCAGTACTTC
TRBV7-9	.	.	TRBJ2-1	CASSLGRFSNNEQFF	TGTGCCAGCAGCTTAGGGAGGTTCAGTAACAATGAGCAGTTCTTC
TRBV4-1	.	TRBD1	TRBJ2-7	CASSQVGTGGYEQYF	TGCGCCAGCAGCCAAGTAGGGACAGGGGGCTACGAGCAGTACTTC
TRBV5-1	.	.	TRBJ1-2	CASSLGRTYGYTF	TGCGCCAGCAGCTTGGGGCGCACCTATGGCTACACCTTC
TRBV5-1	.	.	TRBJ2-7	CASSLGDIFYEQYF	TGCGCCAGCAGCTTGGGGGACATCTTCTACGAGCAGTACTTC
TRBV28	.	.	TRBJ1-3	CASSFGEWPRETGNTIYF	TGTGCCAGCAGTTTTGGGGAGTGGCCTCGGGAGACTGGAAACACCATATATTTT
TRBV5-6	.	TRBD1	TRBJ2-7	CASSLVGTGSYEQYF	TGTGCCAGCAGCTTGGTTGGGACAGGGAGCTACGAGCAGTACTTC
TRBV5-1	once	TRBD1	TRBJ1-2	CANHDRGLNGYTF	TGCGCCAACCATGACAGGGGGCTTAATGGCTACACCTTC
TRBV4-2	once	TRBD2	TRBJ2-7	CASSQESATSGGFYEQYF	TGTGCCAGCAGCCAAGAGTCGGCTACTAGCGGGGGATTCTACGAGCAGTACTTC
TRBV10-3	.	.	TRBJ2-7	CAISEWGETTYEQYF	TGTGCCATCAGTGAGTGGGGGGAAACTACCTACGAGCAGTACTTC
TRBV7-2	.	TRBD1	TRBJ1-1	CASSAGTGYFAEAFF	TGTGCCAGCAGCGCAGGGACAGGGTATTTCGCTGAAGCTTTCTTT
TRBV19	.	.	TRBJ1-1	CASSMRGSGTEAFF	TGTGCCAGTAGTATGAGGGGGTCGGGCACTGAAGCTTTCTTT
TRBV6-5	.	.	TRBJ1-4	CASSYGLTNEKLFF	TGTGCCAGCAGTTACGGATTAACTAATGAAAAACTGTTTTTT
TRBV11-2	few	.	TRBJ2-5	CASSAGTHYF	TGTGCCAGCAGCGCCGGGACTCATTACTTC
TRBV25-1	.	.	TRBJ1-1	CASSWAGGENTEAFF	TGTGCCAGCAGTTGGGCGGGGGGGGAGAACACTGAAGCTTTCTTT
TRBV4-1	.	TRBD1	TRBJ1-5	CASSQEEGAGQPQHF	TGCGCCAGCAGCCAAGAGGAGGGGGCCGGTCAGCCCCAGCATTTT
TRBV27	.	.	TRBJ2-1	CASSALTSNGYNEQFF	TGTGCCAGCAGTGCCCTCACTAGCAACGGTTACAATGAGCAGTTCTTC
TRBV13	.	.	TRBJ1-2	CASSPDGHYGYTF	TGTGCCAGCAGCCCCGACGGCCACTATGGCTACACCTTC
TRBV6-1	.	TRBD1	TRBJ2-1	CASSNGQGWNEQFF	TGTGCCAGCAGTAACGGACAGGGGTGGAATGAGCAGTTCTTC
TRBV2	.	.	TRBJ2-1	CAGERAAYNEQFF	TGTGCCGGGGAGCGGGCCGCCTACAATGAGCAGTTCTTC
TRBV6-5	.	.	TRBJ1-6	CASSGDSYNSPLHF	TGTGCCAGCAGCGGGGACTCCTATAATTCACCCCTCCACTTT
TRBV28	.	TRBD1	TRBJ2-1	CASSPGTGGIDEQFF	TGTGCCAGCAGTCCCGGGACAGGGGGTATCGATGAGCAGTTCTTC
TRBV6-6	.	.	TRBJ2-7	CASSYRKGNSYEQYF	TGTGCCAGCAGTTACAGAAAAGGAAACTCCTACGAGCAGTACTTC
TRBV11-2	.	.	TRBJ2-7	CASSRPSRDHSYEQYF	TGTGCCAGCAGCCGGCCCTCCAGAGACCACTCCTACGAGCAGTACTTC
TRBV4-2	.	TRBD2	TRBJ2-5	CASSQLSPSGGPLGAQYF	TGTGCCAGCAGCCAGTTAAGCCCTAGCGGGGGCCCCTTAGGGGCCCAGTACTTC
TRBV28	once	.	TRBJ2-1	CASSLRWRVIYNEQFF	TGTGCCAGCAGCCTTCGTTGGAGGGTCATCTACAATGAGCAGTTCTTC
TRBV11-2	.	TRBD2	TRBJ2-7	CASSFSGRPSYEQYF	TGTGCCAGCAGCTTTAGCGGGAGGCCCTCCTACGAGCAGTACTTC
TRBV7-9	.	.	TRBJ1-1	CASSQGSGRRAFF	TGTGCCAGCAGCCAAGGCTCGGGGCGGCGAGCTTTCTTT
TRBV11-3	.	.	TRBJ2-7	CASSLDLRDTCSYEQYF	TGTGCCAGCAGCTTAGATCTTCGGGACACTTGCTCCTACGAGCAGTACTTC
TRBV6-5	.	.	TRBJ2-1	CASSYSGRADEQFF	TGTGCCAGCAGTTACTCGGGAAGGGCTGATGAGCAGTTCTTC
TRBV7-2	.	.	TRBJ2-7	CASSLASPYEQYF	TGTGCCAGCAGCTTAGCCAGCCCCTACGAGCAGTACTTC
TRBV9	.	TRBD1	TRBJ2-1	CASSPSSGTGGNEQFF	TGTGCCAGCAGCCCCAGCTCCGGGACAGGGGGTAATGAGCAGTTCTTC
TRBV2	.	.	TRBJ2-1	CAGSGSNNNEQFF	TGTGCCGGGTCCGGGTCCAATAACAATGAGCAGTTCTTC
TRBV6-6	.	.	TRBJ1-2	CASSSGRGFYGYTF	TGTGCCAGCAGTTCAGGGAGAGGGTTCTATGGCTACACCTTC
TRBV28	.	.	TRBJ2-5	CASSFGQSQETQYF	TGTGCCAGCAGTTTTGGTCAGAGCCAAGAGACCCAGTACTTC
TRBV27	.	.	TRBJ2-7	CASSFLGSYEQYF	TGTGCCAGCAGTTTTCTAGGGTCTTACGAGCAGTACTTC
TRBV13	.	.	TRBJ2-2	CASSLPGGHTGELFF	TGTGCCAGCAGCTTACCCGGGGGCCACACCGGGGAGCTGTTTTTT
TRBV2	.	TRBD2	TRBJ2-7	CASEGSLAGGEQYF	TGTGCCAGCGAGGGCAGTCTAGCGGGAGGCGAGCAGTACTTC
TRBV20-1	.	.	TRBJ2-7	CSAASGLQYF	TGCAGTGCGGCCTCGGGTCTCCAGTACTTC
TRBV29-1	.	TRBD1	TRBJ2-1	CSVAPGQGDGEQFF	TGCAGCGTAGCACCGGGACAGGGGGACGGTGAGCAGTTCTTC
TRBV4-1	.	.	TRBJ2-1	CASSQDDNGGYNEQFF	TGCGCCAGCAGCCAAGATGATAATGGGGGTTACAATGAGCAGTTCTTC
TRBV21-1	.	.	TRBJ1-6	CASSKPLVPGSGNSPLHF	TGTGCCAGCAGCAAACCCTTAGTGCCGGGTTCGGGGAATTCACCCCTCCACTTT
TRBV4-1	.	TRBD2	TRBJ2-3	CASSQDTSGRAPSTDTQYF	TGCGCCAGCAGCCAAGATACTAGCGGGAGGGCCCCTAGCACAGATACGCAGTATTTT